This T cell receptor beta chain was observed in a study of shared clonotypes between healthy human individuals. A word on this clone: Its cognate antigen is unknown.

Whole-study results and caveats: It was observed that roughly 5.5% of naive CD4 clonotypes were shared across several donors.

Genomic DNA belonging to each subset was distributed in equal measure over several immunoSEQ plates. The repertoire was sequenced with immunoSEQ multiplex PCR; TCRdb's copy has only in-frame clones and lacks some. The repertoire holds millions of clones, with 90% to 95% as singletons. The CDR3 covers 12 residues. The J segment lost 6 bases and the V segment lost 6 bases, leaving 4 bases of the junction unmatched. Germline V gene sequence: CDR1 SGHTA, CDR2 FQGTGA. Specimen: naive CD4+ T cells from PBMCs. Subset defined: CD45RA+ positively selected. The chain recombines TRBV7-3 with TRBJ1-1; 7 nucleotides align to TRBD1. The TCR comes from a man aged 18 to 30 in good health. Some clones in this sample may be carry-over from other donors' samples. CDR3 in DNA: TGTGCCAGCAGTGTGAGGGGGCCTGAAGCTTTCTTT. Translation gives CASSVRGPEAFF. The full variable domain, in which reference TRBV7-3 and TRBJ1-1 provide the parts outside the CDR3, is GAGVSQTPSNKVTEKGKYVELRCDPISGHTALYWYRQSLGQGPEFLIYFQGTGAADDSGLPNDRFFAVRPEGSVSTLKIQRTERGDSAVYLCASSVRGPEAFFGQGTRLTVV.